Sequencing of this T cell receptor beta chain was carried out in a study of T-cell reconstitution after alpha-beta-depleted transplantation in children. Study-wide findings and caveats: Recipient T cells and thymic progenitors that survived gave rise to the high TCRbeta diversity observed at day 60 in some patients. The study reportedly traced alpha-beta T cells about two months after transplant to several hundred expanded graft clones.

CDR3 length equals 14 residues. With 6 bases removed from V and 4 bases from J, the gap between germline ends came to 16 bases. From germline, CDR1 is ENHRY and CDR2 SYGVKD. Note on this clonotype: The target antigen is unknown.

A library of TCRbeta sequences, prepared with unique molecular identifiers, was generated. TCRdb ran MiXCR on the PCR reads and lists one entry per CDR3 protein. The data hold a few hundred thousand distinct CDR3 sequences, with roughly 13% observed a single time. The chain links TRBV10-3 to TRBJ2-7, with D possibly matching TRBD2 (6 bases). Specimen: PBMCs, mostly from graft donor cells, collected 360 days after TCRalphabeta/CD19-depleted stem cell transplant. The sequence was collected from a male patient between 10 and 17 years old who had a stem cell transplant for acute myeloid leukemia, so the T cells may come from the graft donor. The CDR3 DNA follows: TGTGCCATCAGCGGAGGGCCGAGTAAATACGAGCAGTACTTC. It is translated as CAISGGPSKYEQYF.